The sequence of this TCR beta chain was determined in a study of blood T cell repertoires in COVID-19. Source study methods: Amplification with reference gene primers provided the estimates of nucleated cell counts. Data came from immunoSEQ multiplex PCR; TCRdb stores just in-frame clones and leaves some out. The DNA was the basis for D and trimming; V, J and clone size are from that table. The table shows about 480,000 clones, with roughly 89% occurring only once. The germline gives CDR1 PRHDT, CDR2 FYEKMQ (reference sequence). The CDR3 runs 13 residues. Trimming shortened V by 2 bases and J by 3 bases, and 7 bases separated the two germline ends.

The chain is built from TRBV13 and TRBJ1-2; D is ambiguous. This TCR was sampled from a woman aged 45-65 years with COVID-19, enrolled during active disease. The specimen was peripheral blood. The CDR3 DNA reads TGTGCCAGCAGCTTACAGGCCGACTATGGCTACACCTTC. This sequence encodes CASSLQADYGYTF.